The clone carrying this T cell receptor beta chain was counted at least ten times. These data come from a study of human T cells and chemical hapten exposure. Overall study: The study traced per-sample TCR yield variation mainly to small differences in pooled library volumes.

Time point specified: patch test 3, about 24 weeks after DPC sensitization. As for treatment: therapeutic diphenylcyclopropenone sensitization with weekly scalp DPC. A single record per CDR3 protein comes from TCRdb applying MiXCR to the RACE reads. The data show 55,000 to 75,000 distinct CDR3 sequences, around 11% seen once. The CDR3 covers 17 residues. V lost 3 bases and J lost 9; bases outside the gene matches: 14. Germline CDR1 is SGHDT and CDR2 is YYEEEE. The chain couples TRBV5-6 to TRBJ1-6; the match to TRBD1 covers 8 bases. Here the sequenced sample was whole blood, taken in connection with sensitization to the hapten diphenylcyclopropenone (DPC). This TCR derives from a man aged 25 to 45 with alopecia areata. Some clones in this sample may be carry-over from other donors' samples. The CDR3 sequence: CASSSRRSTGGGSPLHF. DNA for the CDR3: TGTGCCAGCAGCTCCAGACGTTCCACAGGGGGTGGTTCACCCCTCCACTTT.